The rows below give T cell receptor beta chains drawn from one sample of a study of cytomegalovirus exposure and HLA in healthy donors. Sequencing was performed with immunoSEQ multiplex PCR; in TCRdb, only in-frame clones are kept and a portion is missing. The sample lists about 200,000 clones, roughly 80% occurring once. Sequenced: PBMCs. The receptors were sampled from a woman in her forties or fifties in good health and CMV-seronegative. Both conserved end residues are part of each CDR3. Each record gives: clone size, D gene, J gene, V gene, CDR3 protein, CDR3 DNA. The D gene is left open where the match is weak. Only some rows state a clone size, as once, few, many or a class for expanded clones.

- - TRBJ1-1 TRBV19 CASSIPGSIMNTEAFF TGTGCCAGTAGTATCCCAGGGTCGATAATGAACACTGAAGCTTTCTTT
- - TRBJ2-2 TRBV6-4 CASSDPAGTGELFF TGTGCCAGCAGTGACCCCGCCGGCACCGGGGAGCTGTTTTTT
- - TRBJ2-6 TRBV7-2 CASSGAVSGANVLTF TGTGCCAGCAGCGGAGCTGTCTCTGGGGCCAACGTCCTGACTTTC
- TRBD1 TRBJ1-4 TRBV7-2 CASSPDRGNEKLFF TGTGCCAGCAGCCCGGACAGGGGAAATGAAAAACTGTTTTTT
- - TRBJ2-1 TRBV5-1 CASSLAIGPEQFF TGCGCCAGCAGCTTGGCTATTGGGCCAGAGCAGTTCTTC
- - TRBJ1-1 TRBV4-3 CASSQVGGRANTEAFF TGCGCCAGCAGCCAAGTGGGAGGCAGGGCGAACACTGAAGCTTTCTTT
- - TRBJ2-3 TRBV9 CASARGSGLTDTQYF TGTGCCAGCGCGAGGGGTAGCGGACTCACAGATACGCAGTATTTT
few - TRBJ2-7 TRBV10-2 CASSESRALGEQYF TGCGCCAGCAGTGAGTCGAGGGCTCTAGGGGAGCAGTACTTC
once TRBD1 TRBJ2-5 TRBV27 CASSLSLWTGKQETQYF TGTGCCAGCAGTTTATCCCTCTGGACAGGGAAACAAGAGACCCAGTACTTC
- - TRBJ1-5 TRBV7-8 CASSPEGLKVSSQPQHF TGTGCCAGCAGCCCCGAGGGACTTAAGGTGTCCAGTCAGCCCCAGCATTTT
- - TRBJ2-1 TRBV2 CASSEALAGHNEQFF TGTGCCAGCAGTGAAGCGCTTGCTGGGCACAATGAGCAGTTCTTC
- TRBD1 TRBJ2-7 TRBV27 CASSSSPGQAAYEQYF TGTGCCAGCAGTTCATCTCCGGGACAGGCAGCCTACGAGCAGTACTTC
few TRBD1 TRBJ2-5 TRBV28 CASSQYRGAGTQYF TGTGCCAGCAGTCAATACAGGGGCGCGGGGACCCAGTACTTC
- TRBD1 TRBJ1-3 TRBV18 CASSPGTVAGNTIYF TGTGCCAGCTCACCAGGGACAGTGGCTGGAAACACCATATATTTT
- TRBD1 TRBJ1-2 TRBV19 CASSRDRGQYGYTF TGTGCCAGTAGCCGAGACAGGGGTCAGTATGGCTACACCTTC
- TRBD2 TRBJ2-7 TRBV19 CASSIVYSGSSYEQYF TGTGCCAGTAGTATAGTATACAGCGGGAGCTCCTACGAGCAGTACTTC
once - TRBJ2-2 TRBV18 CASSHSTGPGELFF TGTGCCAGCTCCCATTCTACAGGGCCCGGGGAGCTGTTTTTT
- TRBD1 TRBJ2-4 TRBV4-1 CASRPLTGNIQYF TGCGCCAGCAGACCCCTGACAGGGAACATTCAGTACTTC
- - TRBJ1-1 TRBV7-2 CASSLLQEEPKAFF TGTGCCAGCAGCTTATTGCAGGAGGAACCTAAGGCTTTCTTT
once TRBD1 TRBJ1-2 TRBV5-1 CASSYETGGVGYTF TGCGCCAGCAGCTACGAGACAGGGGGTGTTGGCTACACCTTC
- TRBD2 TRBJ2-3 TRBV10-3 CAISKTSVNTDTQYF TGTGCCATCAGCAAGACTAGCGTAAACACAGATACGCAGTATTTT
- - TRBJ2-7 TRBV5-5 CASSLGQPRAYEQYF TGTGCCAGCAGCTTGGGACAGCCCCGAGCCTACGAGCAGTACTTC
few TRBD1 TRBJ1-2 TRBV2 CASSERADRGYGYTF TGTGCCAGCAGTGAAAGGGCGGACAGGGGCTATGGCTACACCTTC
- TRBD2 TRBJ2-3 TRBV7-9 CSSSRRLSGRRVTDTQYF TGTTCCAGCAGCCGACGACTTAGCGGGAGACGAGTCACAGATACGCAGTATTTT
- TRBD1 TRBJ2-2 TRBV28 CASSLLGQGATGELFF TGTGCCAGCAGTTTACTCGGACAGGGGGCCACCGGGGAGCTGTTTTTT
few - TRBJ1-1 TRBV4-3 CASSQETDTEAFF TGCGCCAGCAGCCAAGAGACAGACACTGAAGCTTTCTTT
few - TRBJ1-1 TRBV27 CASSSATGLMNTEAFF TGTGCCAGCAGTTCCGCGACAGGCCTAATGAACACTGAAGCTTTCTTT
- TRBD1 TRBJ2-7 TRBV5-4 CASSLGQGYDEQYF TGTGCCAGCAGCTTGGGACAGGGTTATGACGAGCAGTACTTC
- - TRBJ2-7 TRBV5-1 CASSLDRPSYEQYF TGCGCCAGCAGCTTGGACAGACCCTCCTACGAGCAGTACTTC
- - TRBJ1-6 TRBV27 CASSLLGIQGSNSPLHF TGTGCCAGCAGTTTATTAGGGATCCAGGGGAGCAATTCACCCCTCCACTTT
- - TRBJ1-1 TRBV6-5 CASSLVPTGNTEAFF TGTGCCAGCAGCCTAGTCCCGACAGGGAACACTGAAGCTTTCTTT
- - TRBJ1-2 TRBV10-1 CASSLPRYLAANYGYTF TGCGCCAGCAGCCTCCCCAGGTACCTGGCAGCTAACTATGGCTACACCTTC
- - TRBJ2-1 TRBV11-3 CASSLRQGFTEQFF TGTGCCAGCAGCTTGAGGCAGGGGTTCACTGAGCAGTTCTTC
- TRBD1 TRBJ1-1 TRBV27 CASSLRRGLTTEAFF TGTGCCAGCAGTTTACGCAGGGGGTTGACGACTGAAGCTTTCTTT
- - TRBJ2-1 TRBV9 CASSVTDGGQNEQFF TGTGCCAGCAGCGTAACGGACGGAGGCCAAAATGAGCAGTTCTTC
- - TRBJ1-1 TRBV7-9 CSSTHRTALGNTEAFF TGTTCCAGCACCCACCGGACAGCCCTCGGGAACACTGAAGCTTTCTTT
- - TRBJ2-2 TRBV27 CASSLWGTLNTGELFF TGTGCCAGCAGTTTATGGGGGACACTTAACACCGGGGAGCTGTTTTTT